These T cell receptor beta chains were read from a single sample in a study of blood T cell repertoires in COVID-19. The protocol was immunoSEQ multiplex PCR, while the TCRdb copy is restricted to in-frame clones and leaves out a portion. In the table there are about 140,000 clones, around nine tenths of which are singletons. The specimen was peripheral blood. These receptors all come from a human donor in a cohort sampled during active COVID-19. CDR3s include the opening cysteine and the closing phenylalanine or tryptophan. Fields, in order: CDR3 protein, CDR3 DNA, J gene, V gene, D gene. D genes are given only for firm matches.

CDR3aa: CASSVGAGRVAGNTIYF
CDR3nt: TGTGCCAGCAGCGTAGGAGCGGGGAGGGTCGCTGGAAACACCATATATTTT
j_gene: TRBJ1-3
v_gene: TRBV9
d_gene: .

CDR3aa: CASSFSDRGHRGYTF
CDR3nt: TGCGCCAGCAGCTTCTCCGACAGGGGGCATCGTGGCTACACCTTC
j_gene: TRBJ1-2
v_gene: TRBV5-1
d_gene: TRBD1

CDR3aa: CASSRQGYMNTEAFF
CDR3nt: TGTGCCAGCAGCCGACAGGGGTACATGAACACTGAAGCTTTCTTT
j_gene: TRBJ1-1
v_gene: TRBV27
d_gene: TRBD1

CDR3aa: CATSREVPYEQYF
CDR3nt: TGCGCCACCTCCCGGGAGGTGCCCTACGAGCAGTACTTC
j_gene: TRBJ2-7
v_gene: TRBV10-1
d_gene: TRBD2

CDR3aa: CSVEYRGDTQYF
CDR3nt: TGCAGCGTTGAGTACAGGGGAGATACGCAGTATTTT
j_gene: TRBJ2-3
v_gene: TRBV29-1
d_gene: TRBD1

CDR3aa: CASSRNRGSVQETQYF
CDR3nt: TGTGCCAGCAGTAGGAACAGGGGGTCTGTACAAGAGACCCAGTACTTC
j_gene: TRBJ2-5
v_gene: TRBV2
d_gene: TRBD1

CDR3aa: CASSVEQGVNSPLHF
CDR3nt: TGTGCCAGCAGCGTAGAACAGGGTGTTAATTCACCCCTCCACTTT
j_gene: TRBJ1-6
v_gene: TRBV9
d_gene: .

CDR3aa: CASTASMAPGPYEQYF
CDR3nt: TGTGCCAGCACCGCTTCTATGGCGCCAGGGCCGTACGAGCAGTACTTC
j_gene: TRBJ2-7
v_gene: TRBV7-2
d_gene: .

CDR3aa: CASRSRDRGVYGYTF
CDR3nt: TGTGCCAGCAGGTCTAGGGACAGGGGGGTCTATGGCTACACCTTC
j_gene: TRBJ1-2
v_gene: TRBV6-5
d_gene: TRBD1

CDR3aa: CASSSGQGRYEQYF
CDR3nt: TGTGCCAGCAGTTCTGGACAGGGACGCTACGAGCAGTACTTC
j_gene: TRBJ2-7
v_gene: TRBV7-2
d_gene: TRBD1

CDR3aa: CASGTGIEPQHF
CDR3nt: TGTGCCAGCGGGACAGGGATAGAGCCCCAGCATTTT
j_gene: TRBJ1-5
v_gene: TRBV28
d_gene: TRBD1

CDR3aa: CASSYPPGQTAKNIQYF
CDR3nt: TGTGCCAGCAGTTACCCGCCGGGACAGACAGCCAAAAACATTCAGTACTTC
j_gene: TRBJ2-4
v_gene: TRBV6-2/TRBV6-3
d_gene: TRBD1

CDR3aa: CASIQGVSYNSPLHF
CDR3nt: TGTGCCAGCATCCAAGGGGTCTCCTATAATTCACCCCTCCACTTT
j_gene: TRBJ1-6
v_gene: TRBV6-5
d_gene: .